This entry features one TCR beta chain sequence. The antigen is not known. The data stem from a study of T cell responses to AZD1222 COVID-19 vaccine. The study, taken as a whole, reports: Regions 160-218 and 743-854 held dominance among vaccine-associated CD4 TCRs, which spanned spike.

Germline V lookup: CDR1 LNHDA, CDR2 SQIVND (reference sequence). This CDR3 has 16 amino acids. The ends lost 3 bases at V and 10 bases at J; junction bases unmatched: 17. Produced via immunoSEQ multiplex PCR; TCRdb's table is partial and in-frame only. Among 150,000 to 200,000 clones, around 94% were seen once, and the ten largest hold less than 3%. This clonotype originated in an adult in good health. The V and J genes are TRBV19 and TRBJ1-1, with 7 bases lining up with TRBD1. The starting material was peripheral blood, obtained on day 0 of AZD1222 vaccination. CDR3: CASSIQPTGVSSRAFF. CDR3 coding DNA: TGTGCCAGTAGTATTCAACCTACAGGGGTATCGAGCCGAGCTTTCTTT.